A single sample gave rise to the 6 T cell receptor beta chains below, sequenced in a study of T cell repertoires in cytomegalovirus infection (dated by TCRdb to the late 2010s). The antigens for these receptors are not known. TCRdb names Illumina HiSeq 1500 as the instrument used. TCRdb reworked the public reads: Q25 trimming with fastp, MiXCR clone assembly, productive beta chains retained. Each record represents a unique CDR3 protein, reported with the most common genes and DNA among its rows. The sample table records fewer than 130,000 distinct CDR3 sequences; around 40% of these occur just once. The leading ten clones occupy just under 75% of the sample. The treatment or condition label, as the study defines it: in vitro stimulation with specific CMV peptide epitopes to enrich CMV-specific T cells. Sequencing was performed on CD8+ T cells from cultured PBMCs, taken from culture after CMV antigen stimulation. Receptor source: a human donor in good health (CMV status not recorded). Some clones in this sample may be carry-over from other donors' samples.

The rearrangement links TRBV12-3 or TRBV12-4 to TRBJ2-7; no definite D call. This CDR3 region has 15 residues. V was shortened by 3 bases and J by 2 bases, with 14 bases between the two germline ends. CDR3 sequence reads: CASSFRSSSAYEQYF. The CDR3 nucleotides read TGTGCCAGCAGTTTTAGGTCGTCTAGTGCCTACGAGCAGTACTTC.

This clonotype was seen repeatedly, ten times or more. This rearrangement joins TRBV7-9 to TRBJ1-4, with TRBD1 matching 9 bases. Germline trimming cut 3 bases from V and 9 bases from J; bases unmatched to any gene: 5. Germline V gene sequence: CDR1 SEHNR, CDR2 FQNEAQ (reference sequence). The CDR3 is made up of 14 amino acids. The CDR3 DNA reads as TGTGCCAGCAGCTTGGGGACAGGGACGAAAAAACTGTTTTTT. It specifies CASSLGTGTKKLFF.

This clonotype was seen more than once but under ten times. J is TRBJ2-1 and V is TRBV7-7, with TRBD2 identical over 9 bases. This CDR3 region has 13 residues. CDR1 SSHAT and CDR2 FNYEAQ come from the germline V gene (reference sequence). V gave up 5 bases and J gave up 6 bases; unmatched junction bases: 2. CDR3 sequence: CASSRTSANEQFF. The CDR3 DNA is TGTGCCAGCAGCCGGACTAGCGCCAATGAGCAGTTCTTC. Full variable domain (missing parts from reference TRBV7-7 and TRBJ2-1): GAGVSQSPRYKVTKRGQDVTLRCDPISSHATLYWYQQALGQGPEFLTYFNYEAQPDKSGLPSDRFSAERPEGSISTLTIQRTEQRDSAMYRCASSRTSANEQFFGPGTRLTVL.

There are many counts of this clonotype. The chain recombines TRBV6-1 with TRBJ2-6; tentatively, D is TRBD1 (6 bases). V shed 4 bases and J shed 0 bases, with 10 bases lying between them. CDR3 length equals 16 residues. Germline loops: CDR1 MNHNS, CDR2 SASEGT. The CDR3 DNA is TGTGCCAGCAGTGGGTTGGGGGCCTCTGGGGCCAACGTCCTGACTTTC. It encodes CASSGLGASGANVLTF.

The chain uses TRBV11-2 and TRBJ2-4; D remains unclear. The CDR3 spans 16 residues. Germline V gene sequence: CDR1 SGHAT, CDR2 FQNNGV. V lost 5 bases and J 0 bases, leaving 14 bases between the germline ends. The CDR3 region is CASSLSSGLAKNIQYF. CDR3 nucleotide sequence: TGTGCCAGCAGCCTTAGTTCCGGGTTAGCCAAAAACATTCAGTACTTC. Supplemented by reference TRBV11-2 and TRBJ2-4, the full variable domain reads EAGVAQSPRYKIIEKRQSVAFWCNPISGHATLYWYQQILGQGPKLLIQFQNNGVVDDSQLPKDRFSAERLKGVDSTLKIQPAKLEDSAVYLCASSLSSGLAKNIQYFGAGTRLSVL.

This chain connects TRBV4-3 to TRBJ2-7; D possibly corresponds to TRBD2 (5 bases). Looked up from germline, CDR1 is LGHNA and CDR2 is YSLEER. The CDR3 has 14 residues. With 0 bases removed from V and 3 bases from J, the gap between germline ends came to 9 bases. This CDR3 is CASSQDYRGYEQYF. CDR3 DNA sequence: TGCGCCAGCAGCCAAGACTACCGGGGCTACGAGCAGTACTTC.